The clone carrying this T cell receptor (beta chain) was counted only a few times. This sample is drawn from a study of blood T cell repertoires in COVID-19. Background on the study: Researchers got acute and convalescent COVID-19 samples from the United States, Italy and Spain. PBMCs, B-cell-depleted T cells, or T cells provided the cDNA or gDNA that made up the material.

Authors' data handling: Estimated nucleated cell counts came from reference gene primer amplification. The assay was immunoSEQ multiplex PCR, and TCRdb's table has in-frame clones only and misses some. V, J and clone size are taken as reported in that table, and D and trimming were inferred from the DNA itself. The sample lists about 60,000 clones; about 88% were seen once. The sequenced sample was peripheral blood. The TCR sequence derives from a human donor in a cohort sampled during active COVID-19.

CDR3 nucleotide sequence: TGTGCCAGCAGCCAAGTGGTAGTGAGAGGCCCGACCCGGTATAGTCACGAGCAGTACTTC. This encodes CASSQVVVRGPTRYSHEQYF. The genes are TRBV4-2 and TRBJ2-7; no clear D. Germline-derived CDR1 and CDR2 are LGHNA and YNFKEQ. The V gene lost 1 base and the J gene lost 5 bases, with 30 bases spanning the gap. This CDR3 is 20 amino acids long.